This passage covers 14 T cell receptor beta chains from one sample sequenced in a study of cytomegalovirus exposure and HLA in healthy donors. 60 Vbeta and 13 Jbeta primers were used in PCR. This table comes from immunoSEQ multiplex PCR, and its TCRdb copy is limited to in-frame clones, with some not included. The sample has some 160,000 clones, over 80% seen once. Specimen: PBMCs. The origin of the receptors is a male donor in good health and CMV-seronegative.

The CDR3 DNA follows: TGTGCCAGCAGAGTAAAAGCGGGGGGGCCGGGCGAGCAGTACTTC. It codes for CASRVKAGGPGEQYF. J is TRBJ2-5 and V is TRBV6-6; 10 positions match TRBD2. The DNA end is more similar to TRBJ2-7, so the J call may be wrong. Germline V CDR1 and CDR2: MNHNY, SVGAGI (reference sequence). This CDR3 is 15 amino acids long.

This chain connects TRBV7-9 to TRBJ1-2; no reliable D call. The germline V and J ends were trimmed by 2 bases and 3 bases, with 13 bases remaining between them. Per germline, CDR1 SEHNR and CDR2 FQNEAQ (reference sequence). The CDR3 loop spans 15 amino acids. CDR3 bases: TGTGCCAGCAGCTTAACTGTCAGGTCGGACTATGGCTACACCTTC. Protein sequence: CASSLTVRSDYGYTF. Filled out from reference TRBV7-9 and TRBJ1-2, the complete variable domain reads DTGVSQNPRHKITKRGQNVTFRCDPISEHNRLYWYRQTLGQGPEFLTYFQNEAQLEKSRLLSDRFSAERPKGSFSTLEIQRTEQGDSAMYLCASSLTVRSDYGYTFGSGTRLTVV.

This rearrangement joins TRBV11-1 to TRBJ2-2; possible D gene TRBD2, 5 bases. The CDR3 totals 15 residues. Germline CDR1 and CDR2: SGHAT and FQDESV (reference sequence). Trimming left V 3 bases short and J 7 bases short, with 15 bases between. The CDR3 loop reads CASSLAGPRDGELFF. In nucleotides, the CDR3 is TGTGCCAGCAGCTTGGCGGGCCCCCGTGACGGGGAGCTGTTTTTT. Using reference TRBV11-1 and TRBJ2-2 for the parts outside the CDR3, the full variable domain is EAEVAQSPRYKITEKSQAVAFWCDPISGHATLYWYRQILGQGPELLVQFQDESVVDDSQLPKDRFSAERLKGVDSTLKIQPAELGDSAMYLCASSLAGPRDGELFFGEGSRLTVL.

The genes are TRBV15 and TRBJ2-3; 8 bases are shared with TRBD2. V dropped 7 bases and J dropped 4; count of bases not matched to a gene: 10. The CDR3 covers 15 residues. In germline, CDR1 is LNHNV, CDR2 YYDKDF (reference sequence). The CDR3 sequence is CATTGRGAGPDTQYF. The CDR3 bases are TGTGCCACCACGGGGCGGGGGGCCGGTCCAGATACGCAGTATTTT.

The chain combines TRBV5-1 with TRBJ2-5, with D possibly being TRBD1 (7 bases). CDR3 length: 16 amino acids. CDR1 and CDR2 (germline): SGHRS, YFSETQ. Trimming left V 0 bases short and J 2 bases short, with 14 bases between. CDR3 residues: CASSLAAGGTQETQYF. The CDR3 DNA sequence: TGCGCCAGCAGCTTGGCCGCAGGGGGGACGCAAGAGACCCAGTACTTC.

The chain combines TRBV6-1 with TRBJ1-2, with TRBD1 as a possible D gene (5 bases). Trimming left V 7 bases short and J 7 bases short, with 10 bases between. Per germline, CDR1 MNHNS and CDR2 SASEGT. The CDR3 is 11 residues long. The CDR3 protein is CASTARAGYTF. In DNA form, the CDR3 reads TGTGCCAGCACAGCCAGGGCTGGCTACACCTTC.

The chain has TRBV4-1 and TRBJ2-6; D is possibly TRBD2 (6 bases). Germline values: CDR1 MGHRA, CDR2 YSYEKL. V was cut by 2 bases and J by 0 bases, with 14 bases left in between. CDR3 length: 18 residues. The CDR3 protein is CASSQTSGEASGANVLTF. CDR3 coding DNA: TGCGCCAGCAGCCAAACTTCCGGGGAGGCCTCTGGGGCCAACGTCCTGACTTTC.

The sample holds one count of this clone. The rearrangement links TRBV6-6 to TRBJ1-1; D gene unclear. Germline V gene lookup returns CDR1 MNHNY and CDR2 SVGAGI (reference sequence). This CDR3 has 13 residues. V was shortened by 0 bases and J by 1 base, with 3 bases between the two germline ends. Here the CDR3 reads CASSYSRNTEAFF. The CDR3, as DNA: TGTGCCAGCAGTTACTCGAGGAACACTGAAGCTTTCTTT.

V gene TRBV5-1 combines with J gene TRBJ2-7, with D possibly being TRBD2 (5 bases). The ends were cut back, 4 bases at V and 0 bases at J, with 14 bases in the middle. The CDR3 consists of 15 residues. Germline V lookup: CDR1 SGHRS, CDR2 YFSETQ. CDR3 sequence: CASSPHEGFSYEQYF. CDR3 DNA: TGCGCCAGCAGCCCGCACGAGGGATTCTCCTACGAGCAGTACTTC.

CDR3 in amino acids: CASSLDPRAAYGYTF. In DNA, the CDR3 is TGTGCCAGCAGCTTAGATCCCAGGGCGGCCTATGGCTACACCTTC. The rearrangement joins TRBV7-9 to TRBJ1-2, with D perhaps matching TRBD1 (5 bases). Germline V gene lookup returns CDR1 SEHNR and CDR2 FQNEAQ (reference sequence). The CDR3 is 15 amino acids. V was clipped by 1 base and J by 4 bases, with 13 bases between them.

The CDR3 DNA reads as TGCAGCGTGGGGGCGACAGGGATCACCTACAATGAGCAGTTCTTC. Protein sequence: CSVGATGITYNEQFF. V gene TRBV29-1 combines with J gene TRBJ2-1; 7 bases match TRBD1. Germline loops: CDR1 SQVTM, CDR2 ANQGSEA. The trim removed 6 bases at V and 2 bases at J, leaving 10 bases unmatched. The CDR3 covers 15 residues.

The chain has TRBV5-1 and TRBJ1-2; TRBD1 aligns across 8 bases. With V trimmed by 3 bases and J by 6 bases, 4 bases remained unmatched. CDR1 and CDR2 (germline): SGHRS, YFSETQ. The CDR3 is 13 residues long. The CDR3 loop is CASSSAGGNGYTF. CDR3 nucleotides: TGCGCCAGCAGCTCGGCAGGGGGCAATGGCTACACCTTC.

About this clone: Relative to the germline gene, one junction end is altered; a read error may explain this. The chain employs TRBV7-9 and TRBJ2-5, with 9 bases lining up with TRBD1. The CDR3 extends over 12 amino acids. Germline CDR1 reads SEHNR; CDR2 reads FQNEAQ (reference sequence). CDR3 loop: CSSTGGWETQYF. In nucleotides, the CDR3 is TGTTCCAGCACAGGGGGCTGGGAGACCCAGTACTTC.

This chain links TRBV15 with TRBJ2-7; 12 bases are shared with TRBD1. CDR3 length: 15 residues. Germline CDR1 LNHNV, CDR2 YYDKDF (reference sequence). J gave up 5 bases and V 5 bases, and 7 bases lay outside the gene matches. CDR3 sequence reads: CATSPTGQGADEQYF. CDR3 bases: TGTGCCACCAGCCCGACGGGACAGGGGGCGGACGAGCAGTACTTC.